This T cell receptor beta chain appears in the sequencing data of a study of technical replicates of blood from a few donors. The V gene lost 4 bases and the J gene lost 5 bases, with 18 bases spanning the gap. Per germline, CDR1 SGHRS and CDR2 YFSETQ. This CDR3 is 15 amino acids long. Here immunoSEQ multiplex PCR was the method, and the copy in TCRdb shows in-frame clones only, minus some. The repertoire holds 70,000 to 95,000 clones, with about 97% as singletons. The origin of this receptor is a human donor in good health. The chain links TRBV5-1 to TRBJ1-2; TRBD1 might be the D (5 bases). The sequencing input was T cells isolated from PBMCs. The CDR3 sequence: CASSRRGELSYGYTF. The CDR3 coding sequence is TGCGCCAGCAGCCGGAGGGGAGAGCTGTCGTATGGCTACACCTTC.